Following are 28 T cell receptor beta chains from one sample sequenced in a study of T cell responses to AZD1222 COVID-19 vaccine. Some clones are missing from TCRdb's copy, which holds only in-frame ones; the method was immunoSEQ multiplex PCR. The sample includes about 180,000 clones, 94% of them seen just once. Sequenced here: peripheral blood, sampled 28 days after the second AZD1222 dose. All receptors derive from an adult who received the AZD1222 COVID-19 vaccine.

This chain links TRBV7-9 with TRBJ1-3; 9 positions match TRBD1. The CDR3 extends over 16 amino acids. V lost 5 bases and J lost 1; bases outside the gene matches: 6. Germline V gene lookup returns CDR1 SEHNR and CDR2 FQNEAQ (reference sequence). The CDR3 DNA sequence: TGTGCCAGCAGCCCCAAACAGGGGGCATCTGGAAACACCATATATTTT. This translates into CASSPKQGASGNTIYF.

The V and J genes are TRBV7-7 and TRBJ2-1, with 8 positions matching TRBD1. The length of the CDR3 is 15 residues. With 5 bases clipped from V and 8 bases from J, the junction kept 11 bases outside the gene matches. Germline values: CDR1 SSHAT, CDR2 FNYEAQ (reference sequence). The CDR3 reads CASSPSPGGPDEQFF. The CDR3 nucleotides read TGTGCCAGCAGCCCGTCCCCAGGGGGCCCCGATGAGCAGTTCTTC.

CDR3 loop: CASSQTVPRGRTGELFF. CDR3 nucleotide sequence: TGCGCCAGCAGCCAGACGGTCCCCAGGGGGCGGACCGGGGAGCTGTTTTTT. The V call is TRBV4-1, the J call TRBJ2-2; 8 nucleotides align to TRBD1. This CDR3 spans 17 amino acids. Germline values: CDR1 MGHRA, CDR2 YSYEKL. V shed 3 bases and J 5 bases; nucleotides not matched to a gene: 11.

V gene TRBV30 combines with J gene TRBJ1-5; perhaps TRBD1 as D (6 bases). From germline, CDR1 is GTSNPN and CDR2 SVGIG (reference sequence). The CDR3 has 13 amino acids. V gave up 1 base and J gave up 5 bases, with 9 bases separating them. The DNA for the CDR3 is TGTGCCTGGAGTGACAGGGATGATCAGCCCCAGCATTTT. Its protein is CAWSDRDDQPQHF.

The chain combines TRBV19 with TRBJ1-6, with D tentatively TRBD1 (5 bases). Trimming took off 6 bases at V and 8 bases at J, with 17 bases between the two ends. This CDR3 comprises 15 residues. The germline V gene has CDR1 LNHDA and CDR2 SQIVND (reference sequence). The CDR3 sequence: CASSPSTGLDSPLHF. As DNA, the CDR3 is TGTGCCAGTAGCCCCTCGACGGGGCTGGATTCACCCCTCCACTTT.

The V and J genes are TRBV28 and TRBJ2-1; 11 bases align to TRBD2. Germline trimming cut 1 base from V and 8 bases from J; bases unmatched to any gene: 7. Germline CDR1 and CDR2: MDHEN and SYDVKM. This CDR3 has 16 amino acids. CDR3 sequence: CASSLSLAGDSDEQFF. CDR3 DNA sequence: TGTGCCAGCAGTTTATCACTAGCGGGAGATTCGGATGAGCAGTTCTTC.

The J gene is TRBJ1-4, the V gene TRBV28; D possibly corresponds to TRBD1 (5 bases). V was shortened by 1 base and J by 12 bases, with 9 bases between the two germline ends. Germline CDR1 is MDHEN and CDR2 is SYDVKM. This CDR3 is 12 amino acids long. As DNA, the CDR3 is TGTGCCAGCAGTTTATCCAGGGTCGAACTGTTTTTT. It codes for CASSLSRVELFF. Looking up the rest from reference TRBV28 and TRBJ1-4 gives the full variable domain: DVKVTQSSRYLVKRTGEKVFLECVQDMDHENMFWYRQDPGLGLRLIYFSYDVKMKEKGDIPEGYSVSREKKERFSLILESASTNQTSMYLCASSLSRVELFFGSGTQLSVL.

In this sample, this clone turned up a few times. This rearrangement joins TRBV19 to TRBJ1-6; D call uncertain. Per the germline V gene, CDR1 is LNHDA and CDR2 is SQIVND (reference sequence). V was pared by 7 bases and J by 7 bases, with 8 bases between. CDR3 length equals 12 residues. This CDR3 is CASKQQNSPLHF. The CDR3 DNA is TGTGCCAGTAAACAGCAGAATTCACCCCTCCACTTT.

The chain recombines TRBV5-4 with TRBJ2-7; 8 bases line up with TRBD1. Unmatched junction bases numbered 7, after V lost 4 bases and J lost 4 bases. Germline CDR1 SGHNT, CDR2 YYREEE (reference sequence). This CDR3 is 14 amino acids long. The CDR3 DNA follows: TGTGCCAGCAGCGTCGGGCAGGGGGCGTACGAGCAGTACTTC. Its protein is CASSVGQGAYEQYF.

The rearrangement joins TRBV30 to TRBJ2-1; 10 positions match TRBD2. V lost 5 bases and J lost 8; bases outside the gene matches: 18. This CDR3 has 17 amino acids. Germline V gives CDR1 GTSNPN, CDR2 SVGIG (reference sequence). CDR3 coding DNA: TGTGCCTGGTTACCCGCCCCCGGGCTAGCGGGAGTCGATGAGCAGTTCTTC. It is translated as CAWLPAPGLAGVDEQFF.

V is TRBV7-9 and J is TRBJ1-1; no definite D call. In germline, CDR1 is SEHNR, CDR2 FQNEAQ (reference sequence). The CDR3 contains 11 residues. V was pared by 6 bases and J by 1 base, with 3 bases between. DNA for the CDR3: TGTGCCAGCAGTCGGAACACTGAAGCTTTCTTT. Its protein product is CASSRNTEAFF.

The chain couples TRBV9 to TRBJ2-3, with 9 bases lining up with TRBD2. CDR3 length equals 15 residues. In germline, CDR1 is SGDLS, CDR2 YYNGEE. J gave up 4 bases and V 4 bases, and 7 bases lay outside the gene matches. The CDR3 nucleotides are TGTGCCAGCAGCATTAGCGGGGGTCATCCAGATACGCAGTATTTT. Its protein is CASSISGGHPDTQYF.

The chain joins TRBV9 to TRBJ1-2; a weak D match, TRBD1 (6 bases). The CDR3 runs 14 residues. V was cut by 3 bases and J by 3 bases, with 12 bases left in between. CDR1 and CDR2 from the germline V gene are SGDLS and YYNGEE. This CDR3 is CASSEGDKYYGYTF. In nucleotides, the CDR3 is TGTGCCAGCAGCGAGGGGGACAAGTACTATGGCTACACCTTC.

The J gene is TRBJ1-2, the V gene TRBV27; TRBD1 is a possible D gene (5 bases). Germline-derived CDR1 and CDR2 are MNHEY and SMNVEV (reference sequence). Between the trimmed V and J ends, which lost 7 bases and 1 base, there was a span of 40 bases. This CDR3 is 23 amino acids long. The CDR3 loop reads CASTKRRDFGGGLLINYNYGYTF. The CDR3 DNA sequence: TGTGCCAGCACCAAAAGACGGGACTTCGGGGGGGGACTTCTCATTAATTATAACTATGGCTACACCTTC.

This clone was seen only once. The V call is TRBV28, the J call TRBJ1-5; tentative D call: TRBD1 (5 bases). CDR3 length equals 14 residues. Germline V gives CDR1 MDHEN, CDR2 SYDVKM. With 11 bases removed from V and 3 bases from J, the gap between germline ends came to 17 bases. CDR3 sequence: CAAPGPGDNQPQHF. In DNA form, the CDR3 reads TGTGCCGCCCCGGGACCCGGTGACAATCAGCCCCAGCATTTT.

This clone has just one count. The rearrangement links TRBV11-2 to TRBJ1-1; the D is unclear. Trimming removed 1 base at V and 4 bases at J, with 13 bases between. From germline, CDR1 is SGHAT and CDR2 FQNNGV. There are 15 residues in the CDR3. The CDR3 DNA reads TGTGCCAGCAGCTTAGGGCCGGCCGTACCCACTGAAGCTTTCTTT. It specifies CASSLGPAVPTEAFF. Supplemented by reference TRBV11-2 and TRBJ1-1, the full variable domain reads EAGVAQSPRYKIIEKRQSVAFWCNPISGHATLYWYQQILGQGPKLLIQFQNNGVVDDSQLPKDRFSAERLKGVDSTLKIQPAKLEDSAVYLCASSLGPAVPTEAFFGQGTRLTVV.

This chain uses TRBV5-1 with TRBJ1-1; perhaps TRBD1 as D (5 bases). This CDR3 has 16 residues. Germline loops: CDR1 SGHRS, CDR2 YFSETQ. Trimming removed 2 bases from V and 4 bases from J, with 18 bases in between. In DNA, the CDR3 is TGCGCCAGCAGCTTATCATTCAGGGCTTCGGGCACTGAAGCTTTCTTT. This gives the protein CASSLSFRASGTEAFF.

The genes are TRBV7-6 and TRBJ2-1; D unclear. Germline V gene sequence: CDR1 SGHVS, CDR2 FNYEAQ. Trimming stripped 2 bases from V and 8 bases from J, with 13 bases between. The CDR3 is 14 residues long. CDR3 in DNA: TGTGCCAGCAGCTTATCGTTCGGCGTCGATGAGCAGTTCTTC. It specifies CASSLSFGVDEQFF.

The genes are TRBV4-1 and TRBJ1-1; TRBD1 agrees at 7 bases. The CDR3 spans 15 residues. Trimming took 3 bases from V and 4 from J; bases not matched to a gene: 8. Germline V gives CDR1 MGHRA, CDR2 YSYEKL. The CDR3 sequence is CASSQWQGGGTEAFF. The DNA of the CDR3 is TGCGCCAGCAGCCAGTGGCAGGGGGGTGGCACTGAAGCTTTCTTT.

The chain joins TRBV19 to TRBJ1-1; D remains unclear. Germline CDR1 is LNHDA and CDR2 is SQIVND (reference sequence). V lost 4 bases and J 1 base, leaving 4 bases between the germline ends. The CDR3 extends over 12 amino acids. The CDR3 spells CASSTSNTEAFF. The CDR3 DNA reads TGTGCCAGTAGTACCTCGAACACTGAAGCTTTCTTT.

The chain is built from TRBV5-4 and TRBJ2-7, with TRBD2 as a possible D gene (5 bases). Germline V CDR1 and CDR2: SGHNT, YYREEE (reference sequence). The CDR3 runs to 15 residues. Trimming left V 2 bases short and J 0 bases short, with 12 bases between. The CDR3 nucleotides are TGTGCCAGCAGCTTAGGCGGGCCGAGCTCCTACGAGCAGTACTTC. Amino acids: CASSLGGPSSYEQYF.

The genes are TRBV7-9 and TRBJ1-2; 11 bases map to TRBD1. With 2 bases clipped from V and 2 bases from J, the junction kept 7 bases outside the gene matches. The germline V gene has CDR1 SEHNR and CDR2 FQNEAQ (reference sequence). The CDR3 has 17 amino acids. CDR3 DNA sequence: TGTGCCAGCAGCTTAATTTTAGGGACAGGGGGGAACTATGGCTACACCTTC. Its translation: CASSLILGTGGNYGYTF.

The V gene is TRBV4-3, the J gene TRBJ2-7; no reliable D call. CDR1 and CDR2 (germline): LGHNA, YSLEER. The V end lost 0 bases, the J end lost 3 bases, and 12 bases lay between the germline ends. CDR3 length: 15 residues. The CDR3 loop reads CASSQDRAYHYEQYF. In nucleotides, the CDR3 is TGCGCCAGCAGCCAAGATAGGGCTTATCACTACGAGCAGTACTTC.

The chain couples TRBV6-5 to TRBJ2-5; the D gene is possibly TRBD2 (6 bases). CDR3 length: 15 residues. V was trimmed by 6 bases and J by 7 bases, leaving 21 bases between them. The V gene's germline CDR1 is MNHEY and CDR2 SVGAGI. The CDR3 DNA sequence: TGTGCCAGCAGAGCGGGCTACACCCGCGATGGGACCCAGTACTTC. Its protein product is CASRAGYTRDGTQYF.

This sequence joins TRBV5-1 and TRBJ2-3, with 11 bases aligning to TRBD2. There are 15 residues in the CDR3. V shed 2 bases, J shed 5 bases, and the junction held 4 bases outside the gene matches. Germline V lookup: CDR1 SGHRS, CDR2 YFSETQ. The CDR3: CASSFSGGERDTQYF. The CDR3 DNA is TGCGCCAGCAGCTTTAGCGGGGGGGAGAGAGATACGCAGTATTTT. Combining the CDR3 with reference TRBV5-1 and TRBJ2-3 gives the whole variable domain KAGVTQTPRYLIKTRGQQVTLSCSPISGHRSVSWYQQTPGQGLQFLFEYFSETQRNKGNFPGRFSGRQFSNSRSEMNVSTLELGDSALYLCASSFSGGERDTQYFGPGTRLTVL.

V is TRBV27 and J is TRBJ2-2; the D gene is possibly TRBD2 (7 bases). CDR1 and CDR2 (germline): MNHEY, SMNVEV (reference sequence). V was trimmed by 6 bases and J by 6 bases, leaving 23 bases between them. The CDR3 covers 17 residues. CDR3 residues: CASSPRGGTYPPGELFF. Here the CDR3 DNA reads TGTGCCAGCAGCCCAAGGGGGGGGACCTATCCCCCCGGGGAGCTGTTTTTT.

A few counts support this clone. The chain has TRBV29-1 and TRBJ1-2; a weak D match, TRBD1 (5 bases). The CDR3 sequence is 14 residues long. Germline V lookup: CDR1 SQVTM, CDR2 ANQGSEA. Trimming cost V 7 bases and J 8 bases, with 23 bases left between them. Here the CDR3 DNA reads TGCAGCGCTGCCCCGGGGGAGGTATCTGGCGGCTACACCTTC. As protein: CSAAPGEVSGGYTF.

V is TRBV5-4 and J is TRBJ1-1; D gene unclear. The V and J ends lost 6 bases and 12 bases respectively, with 27 bases between them. The CDR3 spans 15 residues. Germline CDR1 reads SGHNT; CDR2 reads YYREEE (reference sequence). CDR3 in DNA: TGTGCCAGCACCGAGGACCGATTCAGGCCGGTTACGACTTTCTTT. This gives the protein CASTEDRFRPVTTFF. The full variable domain, in which reference TRBV5-4 and TRBJ1-1 provide the parts outside the CDR3, is ETGVTQSPTHLIKTRGQQVTLRCSSQSGHNTVSWYQQALGQGPQFIFQYYREEENGRGNFPPRFSGLQFPNYSSELNVNALELDDSALYLCASTEDRFRPVTTFFGQGTRLTVV.